This T cell receptor beta chain was profiled in a study of blood T cells in healthy people across ages. Study outcomes and limitations: Any conclusive comparison of naive versus antigen-experienced cells was prevented by using unsorted PBMCs.

On this clonotype: What it binds is not known.

It was roughly 10 milliliters of peripheral blood that were drawn from each donor. The V end was cut by 3 bases, the J end by 0 bases, with 17 bases between. Germline loops: CDR1 MNHEY, CDR2 SMNVEV (reference sequence). This CDR3 spans 17 amino acids. Primed by a sample-barcoded 5' primer and a J-beta primer mix, a second PCR proceeded for roughly 6 to 12 cycles. One entry per CDR3 protein results from TCRdb running MiXCR on the 5' RACE reads. The table lists fewer than 800,000 distinct CDR3 sequences, 49% of them singletons. The clonotype originates from a woman in her sixties or seventies in good health. Sequencing used blood. This chain uses TRBV27 with TRBJ1-1; TRBD1 might be the D (6 bases). CDR3 DNA sequence: TGTGCCAGCAGTTTCCGCGGGGGCCTCTATATGAACACTGAAGCTTTCTTT. This sequence encodes CASSFRGGLYMNTEAFF.